This T cell receptor beta chain was sequenced in a study of blood T cell repertoires in COVID-19. The CDR3 sequence is 12 residues long. V was pared by 5 bases and J by 6 bases, with 10 bases between. Germline CDR1 is SGHAT and CDR2 is FQNNGV. The protocol was immunoSEQ multiplex PCR, while the TCRdb copy is restricted to in-frame clones and leaves out a portion. The sample carries approximately 60,000 clones, around 87% recorded once. The receptor was isolated from a man aged 55 to 69 with active or convalescent COVID-19. This chain joins TRBV11-2 and TRBJ1-1, with a possible D match to TRBD1 (6 bases). Sequencing was performed on peripheral blood. DNA of the CDR3: TGTGCCAGCAGCGCCAGGGGACCTGAAGCTTTCTTT. Translating gives CASSARGPEAFF.